This is a list of T cell receptor beta chains from one sample in a study of blood T cell repertoires in COVID-19. Assay: immunoSEQ multiplex PCR; the TCRdb copy retains only in-frame clones and omits some. The table lists about 520,000 clones, 80% to 90% of them singletons. Sequencing input: peripheral blood. The receptors here all came from a human donor in a cohort sampled during active COVID-19. CDR3s include the opening cysteine and the closing phenylalanine or tryptophan. D genes are given only for firm matches. Clone size appears in some rows only: once, few, many, or a class for an expanded clone.

V gene: TRBV25-1
D gene: TRBD2
J gene: TRBJ2-1
clone size: -
CDR3 protein: CASNGAGVGYNEQFF
CDR3 DNA: TGTGCCAGCAATGGAGCGGGAGTTGGCTACAATGAGCAGTTCTTC

V gene: TRBV5-1
D gene: TRBD2
J gene: TRBJ2-1
clone size: -
CDR3 protein: CASSLETSGGYNEQFF
CDR3 DNA: TGCGCCAGCAGCTTGGAGACTAGCGGGGGCTACAATGAGCAGTTCTTC

V gene: TRBV6-5
D gene: TRBD1
J gene: TRBJ1-4
clone size: -
CDR3 protein: CASSFLRTGGNEKLFF
CDR3 DNA: TGTGCCAGCAGTTTCCTTCGGACAGGGGGGAACGAAAAACTGTTTTTT

V gene: TRBV19
D gene: -
J gene: TRBJ2-2
clone size: -
CDR3 protein: CASSATAGTGELFF
CDR3 DNA: TGTGCCAGCTCGGCTACCGCGGGTACCGGGGAGCTGTTTTTT

V gene: TRBV6-5
D gene: TRBD2
J gene: TRBJ2-7
clone size: -
CDR3 protein: CASVAGGAGAYEQYF
CDR3 DNA: TGTGCCAGCGTTGCGGGGGGTGCGGGGGCCTACGAGCAGTACTTC

V gene: TRBV7-2
D gene: TRBD1
J gene: TRBJ1-2
clone size: -
CDR3 protein: CASSPLLDRVYGYTF
CDR3 DNA: TGTGCCAGCAGCCCACTCTTAGACAGGGTCTATGGCTACACCTTC

V gene: TRBV28
D gene: -
J gene: TRBJ2-6
clone size: many
CDR3 protein: CASSLGITGANVLTF
CDR3 DNA: TGTGCCAGCAGTTTAGGCATCACTGGGGCCAACGTCCTGACTTTC

V gene: TRBV6-5
D gene: TRBD1
J gene: TRBJ1-2
clone size: -
CDR3 protein: CASSPTGGAPWGYTF
CDR3 DNA: TGTGCCAGCAGTCCTACAGGGGGCGCCCCCTGGGGCTACACCTTC

V gene: TRBV10-3
D gene: -
J gene: TRBJ1-6
clone size: -
CDR3 protein: CAISMRQHNSPLHF
CDR3 DNA: TGTGCCATCAGTATGAGGCAACATAATTCACCCCTCCACTTT

V gene: TRBV7-9
D gene: TRBD2
J gene: TRBJ2-7
clone size: -
CDR3 protein: CASSLVRTSGTYEQYF
CDR3 DNA: TGTGCCAGCAGCTTAGTTCGGACTAGCGGGACCTACGAGCAGTACTTC

V gene: TRBV18
D gene: TRBD2
J gene: TRBJ2-1
clone size: -
CDR3 protein: CASSLLAGNDNEQFF
CDR3 DNA: TGTGCCAGCTCACTACTAGCGGGCAACGACAATGAGCAGTTCTTC

V gene: TRBV7-8
D gene: TRBD2
J gene: TRBJ2-1
clone size: -
CDR3 protein: CASSPRFGTSEGSEQFF
CDR3 DNA: TGTGCCAGCAGCCCCAGATTCGGGACTAGCGAAGGTAGTGAGCAGTTCTTC

V gene: TRBV19
D gene: -
J gene: TRBJ2-3
clone size: once
CDR3 protein: CASRAGLSTDTQYF
CDR3 DNA: TGTGCCAGTAGGGCAGGGCTTAGCACAGATACGCAGTATTTT

V gene: TRBV6-5
D gene: TRBD2
J gene: TRBJ2-3
clone size: -
CDR3 protein: CASSYSSGSGVDTQYF
CDR3 DNA: TGTGCCAGCAGTTACTCTAGCGGGAGTGGAGTGGATACGCAGTATTTT

V gene: TRBV20-1
D gene: -
J gene: TRBJ1-2
clone size: once
CDR3 protein: CSASGRQWASNYGYTF
CDR3 DNA: TGCAGTGCTAGTGGCAGGCAATGGGCTTCTAACTATGGCTACACCTTC

V gene: TRBV10-1
D gene: -
J gene: TRBJ2-7
clone size: -
CDR3 protein: CASSASGTPKSHEQYF
CDR3 DNA: TGCGCCAGCAGTGCTTCCGGGACACCCAAATCCCACGAGCAGTACTTC

V gene: TRBV6-5
D gene: TRBD2
J gene: TRBJ2-1
clone size: -
CDR3 protein: CASSRGLYNEQFF
CDR3 DNA: TGTGCCAGCAGTCGGGGACTATACAATGAGCAGTTCTTC

V gene: TRBV9
D gene: -
J gene: TRBJ2-2
clone size: -
CDR3 protein: CASSLSIPSGELFF
CDR3 DNA: TGTGCCAGCAGTCTATCAATTCCAAGCGGGGAGCTGTTTTTT

V gene: TRBV19
D gene: -
J gene: TRBJ1-2
clone size: -
CDR3 protein: CASSPSDYGYTF
CDR3 DNA: TGTGCCAGTAGTCCGAGCGACTATGGCTACACCTTC

V gene: TRBV29-1
D gene: -
J gene: TRBJ2-7
clone size: once
CDR3 protein: CSAPGQGKAEQYF
CDR3 DNA: TGCAGCGCACCCGGGCAGGGTAAGGCCGAGCAGTACTTC

V gene: TRBV3-1/TRBV3-2
D gene: TRBD2
J gene: TRBJ2-7
clone size: -
CDR3 protein: CASSHPIAGGVEQYF
CDR3 DNA: TGTGCCAGCAGCCATCCCATAGCGGGAGGGGTCGAGCAGTACTTC

V gene: TRBV25-1
D gene: TRBD1
J gene: TRBJ1-6
clone size: -
CDR3 protein: CASSKTGWEDSPLHF
CDR3 DNA: TGTGCCAGCAGTAAGACAGGGTGGGAGGATTCACCCCTCCACTTT

V gene: TRBV5-6
D gene: -
J gene: TRBJ2-6
clone size: -
CDR3 protein: CASMRVLLSGANVLTF
CDR3 DNA: TGTGCCAGCATGAGGGTTTTACTCTCTGGGGCCAACGTCCTGACTTTC

V gene: TRBV18
D gene: TRBD1
J gene: TRBJ1-2
clone size: -
CDR3 protein: CASSPPGDRADISF
CDR3 DNA: TGTGCCAGCTCACCACCAGGGGACAGGGCCGATATCTCCTTC

V gene: TRBV28
D gene: TRBD1
J gene: TRBJ1-3
clone size: few
CDR3 protein: CASSRNPRDRERGTGNTIYF
CDR3 DNA: TGTGCCAGCAGTCGAAACCCCCGGGACAGGGAAAGAGGGACTGGAAACACCATATATTTT

V gene: TRBV5-1
D gene: TRBD1
J gene: TRBJ2-3
clone size: -
CDR3 protein: CASSLGRGRGFVDTQYF
CDR3 DNA: TGCGCCAGCAGCTTGGGTAGAGGCAGGGGGTTTGTAGATACGCAGTATTTT

V gene: TRBV18
D gene: -
J gene: TRBJ1-2
clone size: -
CDR3 protein: CASSPPNRDYYGYTF
CDR3 DNA: TGTGCCAGCTCACCCCCAAACAGGGACTACTACGGCTACACCTTC

V gene: TRBV6-4
D gene: TRBD2
J gene: TRBJ2-1
clone size: -
CDR3 protein: CASSPIAGGYNEQFF
CDR3 DNA: TGTGCCAGCAGCCCCATAGCGGGAGGTTATAATGAGCAGTTCTTC

V gene: TRBV4-1
D gene: TRBD1
J gene: TRBJ1-2
clone size: few
CDR3 protein: CASSQGAGGTPGYTF
CDR3 DNA: TGCGCCAGCAGCCAAGGGGCAGGGGGCACCCCTGGCTACACCTTC

V gene: TRBV6-5
D gene: -
J gene: TRBJ1-1
clone size: -
CDR3 protein: CASRITVNTEAFF
CDR3 DNA: TGTGCCAGCAGAATTACAGTGAACACTGAAGCTTTCTTT

V gene: TRBV19
D gene: -
J gene: TRBJ1-2
clone size: few
CDR3 protein: CASSITRSYGYTF
CDR3 DNA: TGTGCCAGTAGTATTACCAGATCCTATGGCTACACCTTC

V gene: TRBV7-2
D gene: -
J gene: TRBJ1-4
clone size: -
CDR3 protein: CASRRGSTNEKLFF
CDR3 DNA: TGTGCCAGCAGGCGGGGGTCAACTAATGAAAAACTGTTTTTT

V gene: TRBV27
D gene: TRBD2
J gene: TRBJ2-3
clone size: -
CDR3 protein: CASRGLAGRTDTQYF
CDR3 DNA: TGTGCCAGCAGGGGGCTAGCGGGACGCACAGATACGCAGTATTTT

V gene: TRBV6-6
D gene: -
J gene: TRBJ1-1
clone size: -
CDR3 protein: CASRPGGALNTEAFF
CDR3 DNA: TGTGCCAGCAGGCCCGGCGGGGCGTTGAACACTGAAGCTTTCTTT

V gene: TRBV4-2
D gene: -
J gene: TRBJ2-7
clone size: -
CDR3 protein: CASSREGRGTYEQYF
CDR3 DNA: TGTGCCAGCAGCCGAGAGGGCCGGGGGACCTACGAGCAGTACTTC

V gene: TRBV21-1
D gene: -
J gene: TRBJ2-7
clone size: -
CDR3 protein: CASSKVYGRAIYEQYF
CDR3 DNA: TGTGCCAGCAGCAAAGTTTACGGGAGGGCCATCTACGAGCAGTACTTC

V gene: TRBV13
D gene: TRBD1
J gene: TRBJ2-2
clone size: -
CDR3 protein: CASSGFPNLGQGNTGELFF
CDR3 DNA: TGTGCCAGCAGCGGATTTCCAAATTTGGGACAGGGGAACACCGGGGAGCTGTTTTTT

V gene: TRBV7-8
D gene: -
J gene: TRBJ2-7
clone size: -
CDR3 protein: CASSFNRVRDEQYF
CDR3 DNA: TGTGCCAGCAGCTTCAATCGGGTCCGCGACGAGCAGTACTTC

V gene: TRBV7-2
D gene: TRBD2
J gene: TRBJ2-5
clone size: -
CDR3 protein: CASSHRVAGEGETQYF
CDR3 DNA: TGTGCCAGCAGCCACCGGGTAGCGGGAGAGGGGGAGACCCAGTACTTC

V gene: TRBV5-1
D gene: -
J gene: TRBJ2-1
clone size: -
CDR3 protein: CASSDLLTNQLTSYNEQFF
CDR3 DNA: TGCGCCAGCAGCGATCTCCTGACTAACCAATTAACGTCCTACAATGAGCAGTTCTTC

V gene: TRBV5-6
D gene: TRBD1
J gene: TRBJ1-1
clone size: -
CDR3 protein: CASLADGQGSPAFF
CDR3 DNA: TGTGCCAGCCTCGCGGATGGACAGGGCAGTCCGGCTTTCTTT

V gene: TRBV29-1
D gene: TRBD1
J gene: TRBJ1-5
clone size: -
CDR3 protein: CSVSYDRGGQPQHF
CDR3 DNA: TGCAGCGTTAGCTATGACAGGGGCGGCCAGCCCCAGCATTTT

V gene: TRBV7-2
D gene: TRBD2
J gene: TRBJ2-1
clone size: -
CDR3 protein: CASSLSGGGVGNEQFF
CDR3 DNA: TGTGCCAGCAGCCTCAGCGGGGGTGGAGTCGGGAATGAGCAGTTCTTC

V gene: TRBV28
D gene: -
J gene: TRBJ1-1
clone size: once
CDR3 protein: CASSGGTGNTEAFF
CDR3 DNA: TGTGCCAGCAGTGGCGGGACGGGGAACACTGAAGCTTTCTTT

V gene: TRBV5-6
D gene: TRBD2
J gene: TRBJ2-7
clone size: -
CDR3 protein: CASSAGLAGGPISYEQYF
CDR3 DNA: TGTGCCAGCAGCGCGGGACTAGCGGGAGGCCCGATCTCCTACGAGCAGTACTTC